Following are 25 T cell receptor beta chains from one sample sequenced in a study of CD8 T cells in ankylosing spondylitis. TCRdb itself ran the 5' RACE reads through MiXCR, one entry per CDR3 protein. The data hold 300,000 to 400,000 distinct CDR3 sequences, with around 15% observed a single time. The source material was blood, either unsorted or a sorted T cell fraction (not recorded which). Receptor source: a male donor with ankylosing spondylitis or in good health (not recorded which).

V gene TRBV5-1 combines with J gene TRBJ1-1, with a tentative D call TRBD1 (6 bases). The germline V gene encodes CDR1 SGHRS and CDR2 YFSETQ. The CDR3 has 13 amino acids. V was cut by 2 bases and J by 5 bases, with 10 bases left in between. The CDR3: CASSFHRATEAFF. CDR3 sequence (DNA): TGCGCCAGCAGCTTCCACAGGGCTACTGAAGCTTTCTTT.

There are a few counts of this clonotype. The rearrangement joins TRBV5-6 to TRBJ1-4; unclear D gene. Per germline, CDR1 SGHDT and CDR2 YYEEEE. The CDR3 is 13 amino acids. Trimming removed 6 bases at V and 5 bases at J, with 11 bases between. This CDR3 is CASNRAANEKLFF. CDR3 bases: TGTGCCAGCAACCGTGCGGCAAATGAAAAACTGTTTTTT.

This clonotype was seen a handful of times. This chain links TRBV6-5 with TRBJ2-7; possible D gene TRBD2, 6 bases. Germline CDR1 reads MNHEY; CDR2 reads SVGAGI. V was shortened by 4 bases and J by 0 bases, with 19 bases between the two germline ends. This CDR3 has 17 residues. The CDR3 sequence: CASSFSLWTEGSYEQYF. CDR3 bases: TGTGCCAGCAGTTTCTCCCTTTGGACGGAGGGCTCCTACGAGCAGTACTTC.

At least ten counts were recorded for this clonotype. The chain is built from TRBV12-3 or TRBV12-4 and TRBJ1-2; D might be TRBD1 (5 bases). The CDR3 contains 14 residues. Trimming removed 7 bases from V and 1 base from J, with 13 bases in between. The CDR3 reads CASTQRGLNYGYTF. The CDR3 DNA is TGTGCCAGCACCCAGAGGGGACTTAACTATGGCTACACCTTC.

This clonotype was picked up many times. This chain joins TRBV12-3 or TRBV12-4 and TRBJ2-1, with D hard to call. V shed 3 bases and J shed 6 bases, with 6 bases lying between them. CDR3 length: 12 amino acids. The CDR3: CASSFRVNEQFF. The DNA for the CDR3 is TGTGCCAGCAGTTTTCGAGTCAATGAGCAGTTCTTC.

This clonotype was seen at least ten times. The chain carries TRBV12-3 or TRBV12-4 and TRBJ1-1; D not resolved. The V gene lost 3 bases and the J gene lost 4 bases, with 12 bases spanning the gap. The CDR3 sequence is 14 residues long. The CDR3: CASSFGEPSTEAFF. For the CDR3, the DNA is TGTGCCAGCAGTTTCGGGGAGCCATCCACTGAAGCTTTCTTT.

The sample holds a few counts of this clonotype. The V call is TRBV4-2, the J call TRBJ2-7; D gene uncertain. This CDR3 has 14 residues. Trimming took off 0 bases at V and 0 bases at J, with 6 bases between the two ends. Germline V CDR1 and CDR2: LGHNA, YNFKEQ. This CDR3 is CASSQDYTSYEQYF. CDR3 nucleotide sequence: TGTGCCAGCAGCCAAGACTACACCTCCTACGAGCAGTACTTC.

At least ten counts were recorded for this clonotype. V usage is TRBV12-3 or TRBV12-4 and J usage is TRBJ1-3, with D perhaps TRBD1 (5 bases). V lost 3 bases and J 8 bases, leaving 5 bases between the germline ends. The CDR3 has 11 residues. The CDR3 reads CASSFRDTIYF. In nucleotides, the CDR3 is TGTGCCAGCAGTTTCAGGGACACCATATATTTT.

This clonotype has a handful of counts. The V call is TRBV20-1, the J call TRBJ2-7; D may be TRBD1 (6 bases). V was cut by 0 bases and J by 4 bases, with 16 bases left in between. Germline V gene sequence: CDR1 DFQATT, CDR2 SNEGSKA (reference sequence). This CDR3 is 15 amino acids long. The CDR3 nucleotides read TGCAGTGCTAGAGATAGCAGGGGCCTTAATTACGAGCAGTACTTC. It translates to CSARDSRGLNYEQYF.

This chain uses TRBV5-1 with TRBJ2-1; 10 bases line up with TRBD2. V lost 3 bases to trimming and J lost 4 bases; unmatched junction nucleotides: 4. Germline values: CDR1 SGHRS, CDR2 YFSETQ. This CDR3 spans 15 amino acids. The CDR3 spells CASSSLAGEYNEQFF. The CDR3 DNA is TGCGCCAGCAGCTCGCTAGCGGGGGAGTACAATGAGCAGTTCTTC.

This clonotype was found a few times. The chain uses TRBV19 and TRBJ1-1, with no clear D. The CDR3 extends over 12 amino acids. The ends were cut back, 7 bases at V and 2 bases at J, with 8 bases in the middle. Germline assignment: CDR1 LNHDA and CDR2 SQIVND (reference sequence). Here the CDR3 reads CASTDRNTEAFF. CDR3 coding DNA: TGTGCCAGTACGGACCGTAACACTGAAGCTTTCTTT.

This clonotype was found a few times. The CDR3 bases are TGTGCCAGCAGGCTGGGGGCCGTATTGGCCAAAAACATTCAGTACTTC. The encoded protein is CASRLGAVLAKNIQYF. The chain couples TRBV12-3 or TRBV12-4 to TRBJ2-4; D perhaps matches TRBD1 (6 bases). Trimming stripped 6 bases from V and 1 base from J, with 16 bases between. The CDR3 is made up of 16 amino acids.

The V and J genes are TRBV5-1 and TRBJ2-1; 14 nucleotides align to TRBD2. This CDR3 has 17 amino acids. Germline loops: CDR1 SGHRS, CDR2 YFSETQ. V dropped 0 bases and J dropped 7; count of bases not matched to a gene: 6. DNA of the CDR3: TGCGCCAGCAGCTTGGGGCCGACTAGCGGGAGGGGGAATGAGCAGTTCTTC. As protein: CASSLGPTSGRGNEQFF.

The chain couples TRBV12-3 or TRBV12-4 to TRBJ2-2; 9 bases agree with TRBD2. The CDR3 length is 15 residues. V lost 6 bases, J lost 7 bases, and 9 bases stayed unmatched. The CDR3, as DNA: TGTGCCAGCAGCCCCCCGGCGGGGGGGCTCGGGGAGCTGTTTTTT. Translation: CASSPPAGGLGELFF.

This clonotype was seen more than once but under ten times. The rearrangement joins TRBV12-3 or TRBV12-4 to TRBJ2-7; tentative D call: TRBD1 (5 bases). The V gene lost 5 bases and the J gene lost 1 base, with 12 bases spanning the gap. CDR3 size: 14 residues. CDR3 region: CASSRETESYEQYF. Here the CDR3 DNA reads TGTGCCAGCAGTCGAGAGACAGAGTCCTACGAGCAGTACTTC.

This clonotype has only a few counts. CDR3 residues: CASSEGDRVNQPQHF. Here the CDR3 DNA reads TGTGCCAGCAGTGAAGGGGACAGGGTCAATCAGCCCCAGCATTTT. The rearrangement links TRBV2 to TRBJ1-5; 9 bases agree with TRBD1. The V and J ends lost 1 base and 3 bases, in that order; junction bases with no gene match: 1. This CDR3 is built from 15 residues. Per the germline V gene, CDR1 is SNHLY and CDR2 is FYNNEI.

This clonotype was observed at least ten times. The chain is built from TRBV9 and TRBJ1-3; no reliable D call. Trimming removed 6 bases at V and 0 bases at J, with 1 base between. This CDR3 has 11 residues. CDR1 and CDR2 from the germline V gene are SGDLS and YYNGEE. CDR3 amino acids: CASTSGNTIYF. For the CDR3, the DNA is TGTGCCAGCACCTCTGGAAACACCATATATTTT.

This clonotype was counted a few times. The chain joins TRBV18 to TRBJ2-3; no firm D call. Germline assignment: CDR1 KGHSH and CDR2 LQKENI. This CDR3 has 15 residues. Trimming stripped 6 bases from V and 0 bases from J, with 13 bases between. The CDR3 here is CASSAATGSTDTQYF. CDR3 DNA: TGTGCCAGCTCGGCGGCGACGGGCAGCACAGATACGCAGTATTTT.

This clonotype occurred a few times. The CDR3 loop is CASSPRQGAVDGYTF. The CDR3 nucleotides read TGTGCCAGCAGCCCCCGGCAGGGGGCGGTCGATGGCTACACCTTC. The chain joins TRBV6-1 to TRBJ1-2, with TRBD1 matching 8 bases. The trim removed 6 bases at V and 6 bases at J, leaving 12 bases unmatched. Germline CDR1 reads MNHNS; CDR2 reads SASEGT. The CDR3 contains 15 residues.

The chain joins TRBV12-3 or TRBV12-4 to TRBJ2-5; possibly TRBD1 for D (6 bases). This CDR3 comprises 14 residues. Trimming removed 5 bases at V and 5 bases at J, with 15 bases between. In DNA form, the CDR3 reads TGTGCCAGCAGTCCCTACGACAGGCCGGAGACCCAGTACTTC. Translated, it gives CASSPYDRPETQYF.

Worth noting for this clonotype: One end of the junction is discordant with germline, which a read error may explain. The chain has TRBV20-1 and TRBJ2-3; D gene uncertain. The V gene's germline CDR1 is DFQATT and CDR2 SNEGSKA (reference sequence). CDR3 length: 17 residues. CDR3: CCARDRLAARSADTQYF. DNA for the CDR3: TGCTGTGCTAGAGATAGGCTTGCGGCTAGATCCGCAGATACGCAGTATTTT.

The chain recombines TRBV20-1 with TRBJ2-7; the match to TRBD2 covers 10 bases. The CDR3 sequence is 14 residues long. Germline V gene data show CDR1 as DFQATT and CDR2 as SNEGSKA (reference sequence). V dropped 5 bases and J dropped 5; count of bases not matched to a gene: 9. This CDR3 reads CSAGRSGGTNEQYF. The CDR3 region has the DNA TGCAGTGCTGGGCGTAGCGGGGGGACCAACGAGCAGTACTTC.

The rearrangement uses TRBV24-1 and TRBJ1-2; D remains unclear. Germline CDR1 and CDR2: KGHDR and SFDVKD. The CDR3 loop spans 12 amino acids. Trimming shortened V by 5 bases and J by 6 bases, and 9 bases separated the two germline ends. CDR3 residues: CATSGPGDGYTF. The CDR3 nucleotides read TGTGCCACCAGTGGCCCTGGGGATGGCTACACCTTC.

This clonotype has a handful of counts. J is TRBJ1-1 and V is TRBV3-1; D gene uncertain. The ends were cut back, 1 base at V and 0 bases at J, with 9 bases in the middle. This CDR3 has 15 residues. Germline lookup yields CDR1 LGHDT and CDR2 YNNKEL (reference sequence). CDR3 nucleotide sequence: TGTGCCAGCAGCCAAGTAAGTCGGCTGAACACTGAAGCTTTCTTT. This encodes CASSQVSRLNTEAFF.

The J gene is TRBJ1-1, the V gene TRBV25-1; 11 positions match TRBD1. CDR3 length equals 14 residues. The J segment lost 4 bases and the V segment lost 3 bases, leaving 1 base of the junction unmatched. Germline loops: CDR1 MGHDK, CDR2 SYGVNS. CDR3 residues: CASSDGTGGTEAFF. The CDR3 nucleotides are TGTGCCAGCAGTGATGGGACAGGGGGCACTGAAGCTTTCTTT.